This T cell receptor beta chain was found in a study of cytomegalovirus exposure and HLA in healthy donors. Germline CDR1 MNHEY, CDR2 SVGAGI. The CDR3 length is 15 residues. Trimming left V 0 bases short and J 2 bases short, with 8 bases between. The PCR used 60 Vbeta and 13 Jbeta primers. The repertoire was sequenced with immunoSEQ multiplex PCR; TCRdb's copy has only in-frame clones and lacks some. The data show about 150,000 clones, about two thirds seen once. Comments on this clone: Its antigen is unidentified.

Study-level findings and limits: When analyzed later, the rates of TCR association showed variation by HLA locus, with DRB1 the most and HLA-C the fewest. At a 0.05 false discovery rate, a later analysis found about 17,000 TCR beta sequences to be associated with HLA alleles.

The chain carries TRBV6-5 and TRBJ2-1; weak D call: TRBD1 (6 bases). The origin of this receptor is a woman aged 18-29 years in good health and CMV-seronegative. The sample consisted of PBMCs. The CDR3 protein is CASSYSRGAYNEQFF. The CDR3 DNA is TGTGCCAGCAGTTACTCCAGGGGTGCCTACAATGAGCAGTTCTTC.